These T cell receptor beta chains were read from a single sample in a study of blood T cell repertoires in COVID-19. The method was immunoSEQ multiplex PCR; TCRdb's version includes in-frame clones alone and lacks a portion of them. The repertoire holds hundreds of thousands of clones, with 80% to 90% as singletons. Input material: peripheral blood. The source of these receptors is a man in his forties or fifties with acute or convalescent COVID-19. Each CDR3 is given with its conserved first and last residue. Fields, in order: D gene, V gene, clone size, J gene, CDR3 DNA, CDR3 protein. The D gene is left open where the match is weak. Size tells how often a clone was seen (once, few, many) or the class of an expanded clone, and some rows leave it out.

D: -
V: TRBV4-1
size: once
J: TRBJ2-2
DNA: TGCGCCAGCAGCCAAGAATATTGGAACACCGGGGAGCTGTTTTTT
CDR3: CASSQEYWNTGELFF

D: -
V: TRBV19
size: -
J: TRBJ2-1
DNA: TGTGCCAGTGGACAACCCCCTAGGAATGAGCAGTTCTTC
CDR3: CASGQPPRNEQFF

D: TRBD1
V: TRBV5-4
size: -
J: TRBJ1-5
DNA: TGTGCCAGCAGCCCTGACAGGGGGCTAGCTCAGCCCCAGCATTTT
CDR3: CASSPDRGLAQPQHF

D: -
V: TRBV7-2
size: -
J: TRBJ2-5
DNA: TGTGCCAGCAGCTTAGTACCAGGGGGGATGTGGGAGACCCAGTACTTC
CDR3: CASSLVPGGMWETQYF

D: TRBD2
V: TRBV5-1
size: -
J: TRBJ2-3
DNA: TGCGCCAGCAGCACGGGGACTAGCGGGACAGGGGATACGCAGTATTTT
CDR3: CASSTGTSGTGDTQYF

D: TRBD1
V: TRBV5-5
size: -
J: TRBJ1-1
DNA: TGTGCCAGCAGCTTCAGCAGGGGGCAAGGCGACACTGAAGCTTTCTTT
CDR3: CASSFSRGQGDTEAFF

D: TRBD2
V: TRBV2
size: once
J: TRBJ2-1
DNA: TGTGCCAGCAGTAACGGGGGAGGGTACTACAATGAGCAGTTCTTC
CDR3: CASSNGGGYYNEQFF

D: TRBD1
V: TRBV30
size: -
J: TRBJ1-1
DNA: TGTGCCTGGAGGTGGGTAGGGGCAGGGGGCACTGAAGCTTTCTTT
CDR3: CAWRWVGAGGTEAFF

D: -
V: TRBV18
size: -
J: TRBJ2-2
DNA: TGTGCCAGCTCACCAGAGTACACCGGGGAGCCGTTTTTT
CDR3: CASSPEYTGEPFF

D: -
V: TRBV4-2
size: -
J: TRBJ2-7
DNA: TGTGCCAGCTCGGACCTGGGTCCGGGGTCCTACGAGCAGTACTTC
CDR3: CASSDLGPGSYEQYF

D: TRBD1
V: TRBV27
size: -
J: TRBJ1-1
DNA: TGTGCCAGCAGTCCGGCCGGGACAGTGAACACTGAAGCTTTCTTT
CDR3: CASSPAGTVNTEAFF

D: TRBD2
V: TRBV5-1
size: -
J: TRBJ2-1
DNA: TGCGCCAGCAGCTTCAGCGGGGGGGCGAAAAATGAGCAGTTCTTC
CDR3: CASSFSGGAKNEQFF

D: TRBD1
V: TRBV18
size: -
J: TRBJ2-2
DNA: TGTGCCAGCTCACGGGACAGAGGGGCCGGGGAGCTGTTTTTT
CDR3: CASSRDRGAGELFF

D: -
V: TRBV6-1
size: -
J: TRBJ1-5
DNA: TGTGCCAGCAGTGAAAACAGGGTGCAGCCCCAGCATTTT
CDR3: CASSENRVQPQHF

D: -
V: TRBV11-1
size: few
J: TRBJ2-1
DNA: TGTGCCAGCAGCCAGGGGAATCTCTACTACAATGAGCAGTTCTTC
CDR3: CASSQGNLYYNEQFF

D: -
V: TRBV5-6
size: -
J: TRBJ2-1
DNA: TGTGCCAGCAGCTCGTTACAAGGAGGGAACAATGAGCAGTTCTTC
CDR3: CASSSLQGGNNEQFF

D: -
V: TRBV6-6
size: -
J: TRBJ1-1
DNA: TGTGCCAGCAGGGCCGTCACTGAAGCTTTCTTT
CDR3: CASRAVTEAFF

D: -
V: TRBV12-3/TRBV12-4
size: -
J: TRBJ2-7
DNA: TGTGCCAGCAGTTTTTCTTTCCTCGAGCAGTACTTC
CDR3: CASSFSFLEQYF

D: TRBD1
V: TRBV19
size: once
J: TRBJ1-3
DNA: TGTGCCAGCAGCGGACAGGGCCTAGCTGGAAACACCATATATTTT
CDR3: CASSGQGLAGNTIYF

D: -
V: TRBV11-2
size: once
J: TRBJ2-3
DNA: TGTGCCAGCGCTTTGGGGCAAGATACGCAGTATTTT
CDR3: CASALGQDTQYF

D: TRBD1
V: TRBV2
size: -
J: TRBJ1-5
DNA: TGTGCCAGCAGTGGGACAGGGGGTAGCAATCAGCCCCAGCATTTT
CDR3: CASSGTGGSNQPQHF

D: -
V: TRBV5-1
size: -
J: TRBJ2-2
DNA: TGCGCCAGCAGCCTTGGTCTCGGGGACACCGGGGAGCTGTTTTTT
CDR3: CASSLGLGDTGELFF

D: -
V: TRBV12-3/TRBV12-4
size: -
J: TRBJ1-2
DNA: -
CDR3: CASSFLAVNGYTF

D: -
V: TRBV9
size: -
J: TRBJ2-3
DNA: TGTGCTTCGGCCGTAGGCGGGGGCCCCACACATACGCAGTATTTT
CDR3: CASAVGGGPTHTQYF

D: TRBD1
V: TRBV6-5
size: -
J: TRBJ2-3
DNA: TGTGCCAGCAGTTACTCAACAGGGGGTAGCACAGATACGCAGTATTTT
CDR3: CASSYSTGGSTDTQYF

D: -
V: TRBV15
size: -
J: TRBJ2-7
DNA: TGTGCCACCAGCGATCCGGACTCCAATTCCTACGAGCAGTACTTC
CDR3: CATSDPDSNSYEQYF

D: -
V: TRBV6-5
size: -
J: TRBJ2-7
DNA: TGTGCCATTCCGGGAGCCTTCGGGGAGCAGTACTTC
CDR3: CAIPGAFGEQYF

D: -
V: TRBV12-3/TRBV12-4
size: -
J: TRBJ1-1
DNA: TGTGCCAGCAGTCCGGGGTACACTGAAGCTTTCTTT
CDR3: CASSPGYTEAFF

D: TRBD1
V: TRBV4-2
size: -
J: TRBJ1-2
DNA: TGTGCCAGCAGCCACGACACAGGGGGCGCTTATGGCTACACCTTC
CDR3: CASSHDTGGAYGYTF

D: -
V: TRBV7-9
size: -
J: TRBJ1-1
DNA: TGTGCCAGCAGCTTTGGGACAAGAAAAAACACTGAAGCTTTCTTT
CDR3: CASSFGTRKNTEAFF

D: TRBD1
V: TRBV28
size: -
J: TRBJ1-5
DNA: TGTGCCAGCAGCAAAGACAGGGGCGTCGGACAGCCCCAGCATTTT
CDR3: CASSKDRGVGQPQHF

D: -
V: TRBV7-6
size: -
J: TRBJ2-5
DNA: TGTGCCAGCAGCTTCCAGGGCGGGGTACTAACAAAGACCCAGTACTTC
CDR3: CASSFQGGVLTKTQYF

D: TRBD1
V: TRBV9
size: -
J: TRBJ1-2
DNA: TGTGCCAGCACGGCACAGGGGTACTATGGCTACACCTTC
CDR3: CASTAQGYYGYTF

D: -
V: TRBV10-3
size: -
J: TRBJ1-5
DNA: TGTGCCATCAGTGAGTCGAGCAGGGCTCAGCCCCAGCATTTT
CDR3: CAISESSRAQPQHF

D: -
V: TRBV7-9
size: -
J: TRBJ1-1
DNA: TGTGCCAGCAGCCAGGCGGGGAGCACTGAAGCTTTCTTT
CDR3: CASSQAGSTEAFF

D: TRBD1
V: TRBV7-8
size: -
J: TRBJ1-2
DNA: TGTGCCAGCAGCCGAGGGACAGGGGCTTTCTATGGCTACACCTTC
CDR3: CASSRGTGAFYGYTF

D: -
V: TRBV25-1
size: -
J: TRBJ1-2
DNA: TGTGCCAGCAGTGAATTATGGACAGACTATGGCTACACCTTC
CDR3: CASSELWTDYGYTF

D: TRBD2
V: TRBV6-4
size: -
J: TRBJ2-3
DNA: TGTGCCAGCAGTGACCGAGCGGGGGAAAACACAGATACGCAGTATTTT
CDR3: CASSDRAGENTDTQYF

D: TRBD1
V: TRBV27
size: -
J: TRBJ1-6
DNA: TGTGCCAGCAGGGACAGGGAGTTGAGTTCACCCCTCCACTTT
CDR3: CASRDRELSSPLHF

D: -
V: TRBV5-4
size: -
J: TRBJ2-2
DNA: TGTGCCAGCAGCTTGGGACAGCGATTAGGGGAGCTGTTTTTT
CDR3: CASSLGQRLGELFF

D: -
V: TRBV7-8
size: -
J: TRBJ1-6
DNA: TGTGCCAGCAGCCGCGGGGGGAGTTCACCCCTCCACTTT
CDR3: CASSRGGSSPLHF

D: TRBD1
V: TRBV6-1
size: -
J: TRBJ1-1
DNA: TGTGCCAGCAGTGTCAACAGGGGGACCTTGAACACTGAAGCTTTCTTT
CDR3: CASSVNRGTLNTEAFF

D: -
V: TRBV5-5
size: -
J: TRBJ2-1
DNA: TGTGCCAGCAGCCAGGGACTTCGAGAGCAGTTCTTC
CDR3: CASSQGLREQFF

D: -
V: TRBV19
size: -
J: TRBJ2-2
DNA: TGTGCCAGTAGTCACCGGGCGGGGATTACCGGGGAGCTGTTTTTT
CDR3: CASSHRAGITGELFF

D: -
V: TRBV6-6
size: -
J: TRBJ2-7
DNA: TGTGCCAGCAGTTACGGAGACTCCAGGGAATACGAGCAGTACTTC
CDR3: CASSYGDSREYEQYF

D: -
V: TRBV19
size: -
J: TRBJ1-1
DNA: TGTGCCAGTAGCTTCGGGGGGGGTGAAGCTTTCTTT
CDR3: CASSFGGGEAFF

D: TRBD1
V: TRBV6-5
size: -
J: TRBJ1-4
DNA: TGTGCCAGCAGTTCCGGACAGGGCGGTGAAAAACTGTTTTTT
CDR3: CASSSGQGGEKLFF

D: TRBD1
V: TRBV5-1
size: -
J: TRBJ1-1
DNA: TGCGCCAGCAGCGGACAGGGGTGGGACACTGAAGCTTTCTTT
CDR3: CASSGQGWDTEAFF

D: -
V: TRBV7-9
size: -
J: TRBJ2-7
DNA: TGTGCCAGCAGCTTATCCCGGGTGTACTACGAGCAGTACTTC
CDR3: CASSLSRVYYEQYF